One T cell receptor (beta chain) is described in this entry. This clonotype appeared a few times. The antigen it recognizes is unknown. Within one base of it there is no much larger clone, and no base qualities were kept. This entry belongs to a study of human T cells and chemical hapten exposure (dated by TCRdb to the early 2020s). Background for the entire study: For sensitization, 2% DPC in acetone was applied to a roughly 2 cm by roughly 2 cm area of upper inner arm skin. Throughout the study period of roughly 24 weeks, patients also received therapeutic DPC doses to the scalp every week. Patch testing on the upper back used Finn chambers containing 0.01% DPC, with scoring done after 6 days according to International Contact Dermatitis Research Group standards. The mostly female patient cohort included alopecia areata with under or over 50% scalp involvement, alopecia totalis and alopecia universalis. The libraries were sequenced as a pool, and the TCR yield per sample differed mostly because of small variations in library volumes within the pool. Peripheral blood TCR repertoire changes were tracked in vivo in alopecia patients during primary and secondary sensitization to the hapten diphenylcyclopropenone (DPC). Patient blood was sampled pre-sensitization (week 0) and at 2, 6 and about 24 weeks after DPC sensitization. Twenty-nine alopecia patients gave blood for TCR sequencing at one to four time points (pre-sensitization, 2, 6 and 24 weeks). Broad study findings and their caveats: DPC sensitization did not change the number of TCRs with a frequency above 1 in 1000, and there was no evidence of changes in global repertoire structure. Patch test score was positively correlated with the number of PT1 expanded TCRs, with significance at thresholds 8, 16 and 32 but not at 4. Alopecia, a presumed autoimmune disease, was present in all patients, so the immune response of the patients might differ from that of healthy individuals. After repeated subsampling, changes were observed in the strength of the expansion versus patch-test correlation and in the threshold at which the correlation became significant. Compared with pre-sensitization or healthy control sets, expanded TCRs formed significantly more large CDR3 similarity clusters, which is consistent with antigen-driven responses.

The library was produced with RACE. Sequenced using a NextSeq 500. During library preparation, unique molecular identifiers were attached to individual cDNA molecules so that TCRs could be counted quantitatively and reproducibly. From each blood RNA sample, both TCR alpha and TCR beta chains were sequenced. Turning to the authors' computational methods: Samples had a median of roughly 91,000 TCRs, with a range from about 23,224 to 750,000. The Decombinator software suite was used to annotate V, J and CDR3 in the TCR reads. Every sample was subsampled to the same number of TCRs (28,000) for the PS versus PT1 abundance plots. TCRs were defined as expanded if absent before sensitization and observed at least eight times at the 2-week time point. TCRdb reran the public reads through fastp at Q25 and MiXCR, keeping productive beta chains. Rows matching on CDR3 protein sequence are summarized as one entry with the most common DNA and genes. It is TCRdb's table, rather than the study itself, that gives the V and J calls and clone size. The table for this sample lists 95,000 to 150,000 distinct CDR3 sequences; around 11% of them were counted only once. The ten largest make up 2% to 2.5% of the sample.

What the time point label conveys for this sample: patch test 3, about 24 weeks after DPC sensitization. The sample's treatment or condition, from its label and the paper: therapeutic diphenylcyclopropenone sensitization with weekly scalp DPC. Blood at each patch-test visit was drawn before the patch test was applied. To be eligible, patients had to be aged 18 to 70, diagnosed with alopecia and judged suitable for DPC therapy, while pregnant patients were excluded. Total RNA was extracted from unfractionated whole blood that had been collected in Tempus Blood RNA tubes. V is pruned by 0 bases and J by 1 base, leaving 8 bases of the junction without a gene match. Including cysteine and phenylalanine, the CDR3 has 17 amino acids. The sequence is cut down to CDR3 DNA, 51 bases in frame from base 1. As encoded in the germline V gene (reference sequence), CDR1 is SEHNR while CDR2 is FQNEAQ.

Source: whole blood, taken in connection with sensitization to the hapten diphenylcyclopropenone (DPC). The sequence was collected from a woman between 50 and 59 years old with alopecia areata. Some clones in this sample may be carry-over from other donors' samples. The sequence links TRBV7-9 to TRBJ2-5; a stretch of 7 junction bases matches TRBD2. The DNA is as follows: TGTGCCAGCAGCTTAGCGGGAGGGTCCCAACTCCAAGAGACCCAGTACTTC. Its protein is CASSLAGGSQLQETQYF.